The T cell receptor (beta chain) under discussion was sequenced for a study of regulatory T cells in long-lasting Graves disease. The CDR3 extends over 16 amino acids. Trimming cost V 4 bases and J 5 bases, with 17 bases left between them. Notes on the study in general: Persistent disease exhibited a predilection for TRBV28, TRBJ1-2 and TRBJ2-5. Among persistent patients, a larger number of public clonotypes were shared (about 3,000) than among newly diagnosed patients (around 980).

Time point given: newly diagnosed GD, antithyroid drugs for less than 3 months. From RNA extracted from PBMCs, the TCR library was made. Patients came through an endocrinology department, and that department was in Xi'an, China. Collection of peripheral blood (about 8.8 milliliters) was done using EDTA tubes. Concerning this clonotype itself: Its specificity is unknown.

CDR3-region Arm-PCR and iRepertoire HTBI primers produced the TCR beta libraries. One entry per CDR3 protein results from TCRdb running MiXCR on the multiplex PCR reads. The table shows hundreds of thousands of distinct CDR3 sequences, with more than 15% occurring only once. The rearrangement uses TRBV12-3 or TRBV12-4 and TRBJ1-4, with D unclear. The TCR was taken from a female donor with Graves disease. The starting material was peripheral blood mononuclear cells (PBMCs), obtained at new diagnosis, from a patient treated with antithyroid drugs. CDR3 sequence (DNA): TGTGCCAGCAGTTCCCCTTCTGGGGTTCCAAATGAAAAACTGTTTTTT. Residues: CASSSPSGVPNEKLFF.